This TCR beta chain was sequenced for a study of shared T cell receptors in the human thymus. Method: immunoSEQ multiplex PCR; TCRdb's copy keeps in-frame clones and lacks some. The sample consists of more than 550,000 clones, approximately 85% of them appearing once. Losses at the gene ends were 2 bases for V and 7 bases for J; bases not matched to a gene: 9. Germline CDR1 and CDR2: SGHDT and YYEEEE. The CDR3 covers 16 residues. This sample also appeared in a second study, on human thymus T cells. In that study: Thymus tissue for the work was resected from patients undergoing corrective heart surgery. Thymic as well as blood repertoires seemed to favor certain V and J genes unevenly. Related studies found that unrelated individuals share highly overlapping thymic repertoires.

This rearrangement joins TRBV5-6 to TRBJ1-2; 12 bases agree with TRBD1. The sample consisted of thymocytes. This receptor was taken from a girl in the first two years of life with a congenital heart defect. This chain's CDR3 is CASSLYPGQGAFGYTF. Here the CDR3 DNA reads TGTGCCAGCAGCTTATATCCGGGACAGGGGGCTTTTGGCTACACCTTC.